The clone carrying this TCR beta chain came up many times. The antigen is not known. Libraries of TCR beta came from iRepertoire HTBI primers plus Arm-PCR of CDR3 regions. TCRdb re-analysed the multiplex PCR reads in MiXCR, keeping a single row per CDR3 protein. The sample contains 400,000 to 500,000 distinct CDR3 sequences, under 15% of which appear only once. This sample stems from a study of regulatory T cells in long-lasting Graves disease. About the study: Antithyroid drugs had been taken by newly diagnosed Graves' patients for under 3 months.

The time point here: newly diagnosed GD, antithyroid drugs for less than 3 months. There was RNA extracted from PBMCs, and the TCR library was made from it. Study-level points and caveats: Reduced TCR diversity was observed in persistent Graves' patients versus newly diagnosed patients.

There are 15 residues in the CDR3. Per the germline V gene, CDR1 is MNHNS and CDR2 is SASEGT. V trimming: 6 bases; J trimming: 3 bases; junction bases outside the gene matches: 11. The same data also went into a second study, on T cells in Graves' hyperthyroidism and ophthalmopathy. That study adds: Blood samples included most of the expanded thyroid clonotypes exceeding 0.001.

This rearrangement joins TRBV6-1 to TRBJ2-7; 7 bases line up with TRBD1. This specimen was peripheral blood mononuclear cells (PBMCs), taken at new diagnosis, from a patient treated with antithyroid drugs. The sequence was collected from a woman under 40 with Graves disease. Written as DNA, the CDR3 is TGTGCCAGCAGGAGGGGGCGGTCAACCTACTACGAGCAGTACTTC. This translates into CASRRGRSTYYEQYF.